The subject of this entry is one T cell receptor beta chain. The sample comes from a study of T cells in Graves' hyperthyroidism and ophthalmopathy. Amplification yielded TCR beta CDR3 regions, with RNA transcripts as the source. First-round RT-PCR targeting the TCR CDR3 was performed with the HTBI primer set. Each CDR3 protein gets one entry after TCRdb re-called the multiplex PCR reads with MiXCR. Among more than 300,000 distinct CDR3 sequences listed, around 18% were seen once. The CDR3 loop spans 16 amino acids. V dropped 2 bases and J dropped 0 bases, with 8 bases sitting between them. In germline, CDR1 is SNHLY, CDR2 FYNNEI.

The chain couples TRBV2 to TRBJ2-6; D not certain. Material for sequencing was blood. This TCR was sampled from a man aged 18 to 29 with Graves' ophthalmopathy. As DNA, the CDR3 is TGTGCCAGCAGTGAAACCTGGACCTCTGGGGCCAACGTCCTGACTTTC. Its translation: CASSETWTSGANVLTF. The variable domain in full, completed from reference TRBV2 and TRBJ2-6, reads EPEVTQTPSHQVTQMGQEVILRCVPISNHLYFYWYRQILGQKVEFLVSFYNNEISEKSEIFDDQFSVERPDGSNFTLKIRSTKLEDSAMYFCASSETWTSGANVLTFGAGSRLTVL.